The source of this TCR beta chain is a study of T cells in Graves' hyperthyroidism and ophthalmopathy. Background on the study: Peripheral blood samples were taken at initial diagnosis, prior to any treatment.

Uncontrolled infection, other autoimmune disease, pregnancy or lactation barred patients from enrollment. Germline-derived CDR1 and CDR2 are SEHNR and FQNEAQ (reference sequence). V shed 1 base, J shed 3 bases, and the junction held 11 bases outside the gene matches. This CDR3 is 17 amino acids long. This clonotype has more than one count but fewer than ten. The antigen is unknown. Whole-study results and caveats: Blood also contained most expanded thyroid clonotypes above 0.001. Patients with ophthalmopathy were separated from those with stable hyperthyroidism by a 13 V-J model.

Researchers took RNA transcripts and amplified the TCR beta CDR3 regions from them. The HTBI primer set was used in a first-round RT-PCR of the TCR CDR3. TCRdb re-analysed the multiplex PCR reads in MiXCR, keeping a single row per CDR3 protein. The table shows fewer than 400,000 distinct CDR3 sequences, with 15% to 18% occurring only once. The origin of this receptor is a woman aged 18-35 years with Graves' hyperthyroidism that later progressed to Graves' ophthalmopathy. The genes are TRBV7-9 and TRBJ1-1, with 7 bases fitting TRBD1. The sequencing input was blood. CDR3 amino acids: CASSLGGNRGRDTEAFF. The DNA of the CDR3 is TGTGCCAGCAGCTTAGGAGGAAACAGGGGTAGGGACACTGAAGCTTTCTTT. Combining the CDR3 with reference TRBV7-9 and TRBJ1-1 gives the whole variable domain DTGVSQNPRHKITKRGQNVTFRCDPISEHNRLYWYRQTLGQGPEFLTYFQNEAQLEKSRLLSDRFSAERPKGSFSTLEIQRTEQGDSAMYLCASSLGGNRGRDTEAFFGQGTRLTVV.